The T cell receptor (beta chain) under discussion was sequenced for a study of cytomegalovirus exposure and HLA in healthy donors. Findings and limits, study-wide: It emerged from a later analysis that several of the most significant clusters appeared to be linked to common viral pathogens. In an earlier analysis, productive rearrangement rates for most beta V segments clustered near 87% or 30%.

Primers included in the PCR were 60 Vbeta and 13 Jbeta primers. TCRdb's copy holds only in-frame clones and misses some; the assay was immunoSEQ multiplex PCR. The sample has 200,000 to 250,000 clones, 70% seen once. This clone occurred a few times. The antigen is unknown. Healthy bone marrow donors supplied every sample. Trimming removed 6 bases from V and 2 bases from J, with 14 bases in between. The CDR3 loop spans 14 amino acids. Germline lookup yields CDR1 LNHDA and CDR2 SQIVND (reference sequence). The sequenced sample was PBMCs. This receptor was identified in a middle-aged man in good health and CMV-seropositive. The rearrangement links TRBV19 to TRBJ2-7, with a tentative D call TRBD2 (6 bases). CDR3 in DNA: TGTGCCAGTAGCGACAGCTCGGGGGCCTACGAGCAGTACTTC. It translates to CASSDSSGAYEQYF.